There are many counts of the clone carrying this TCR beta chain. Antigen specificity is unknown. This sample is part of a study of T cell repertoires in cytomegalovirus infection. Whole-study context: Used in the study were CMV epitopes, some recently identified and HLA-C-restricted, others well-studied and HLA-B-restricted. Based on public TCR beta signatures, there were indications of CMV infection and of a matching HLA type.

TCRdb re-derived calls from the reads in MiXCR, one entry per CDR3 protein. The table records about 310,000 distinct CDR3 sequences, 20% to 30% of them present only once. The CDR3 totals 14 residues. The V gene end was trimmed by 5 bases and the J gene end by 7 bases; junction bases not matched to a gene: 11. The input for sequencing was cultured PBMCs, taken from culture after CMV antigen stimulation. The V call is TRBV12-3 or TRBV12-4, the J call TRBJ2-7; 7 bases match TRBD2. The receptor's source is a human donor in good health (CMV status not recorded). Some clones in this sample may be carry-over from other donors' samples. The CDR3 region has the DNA TGTGCCAGCAGTCCCGGGACTACTAGCCTGGAGCAGTACTTC. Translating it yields CASSPGTTSLEQYF.